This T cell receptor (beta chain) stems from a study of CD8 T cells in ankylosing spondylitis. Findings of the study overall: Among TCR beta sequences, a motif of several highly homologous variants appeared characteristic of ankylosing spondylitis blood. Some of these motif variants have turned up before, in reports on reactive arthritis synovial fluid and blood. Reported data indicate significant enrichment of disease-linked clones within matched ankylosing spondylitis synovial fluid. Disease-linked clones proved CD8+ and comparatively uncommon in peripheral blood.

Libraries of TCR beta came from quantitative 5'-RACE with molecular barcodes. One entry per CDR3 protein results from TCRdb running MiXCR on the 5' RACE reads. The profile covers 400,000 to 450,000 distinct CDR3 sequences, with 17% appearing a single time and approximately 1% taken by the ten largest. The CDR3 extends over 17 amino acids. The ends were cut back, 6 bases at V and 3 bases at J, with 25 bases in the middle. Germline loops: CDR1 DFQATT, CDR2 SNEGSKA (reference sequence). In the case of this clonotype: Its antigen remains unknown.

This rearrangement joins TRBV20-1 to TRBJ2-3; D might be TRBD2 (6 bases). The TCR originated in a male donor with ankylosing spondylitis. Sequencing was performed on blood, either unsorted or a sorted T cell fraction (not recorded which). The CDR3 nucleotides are TGCAGTGCCCAGAGAGGGCGGGGAAGGGGCGAAACAGATACGCAGTATTTT. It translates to CSAQRGRGRGETDTQYF.